These T cell receptor beta chains were read from a single sample in a study of T cell repertoires in cytomegalovirus infection. MiXCR, run by TCRdb on the reads, gives a single entry per CDR3 protein. Of 70,000 to 95,000 distinct CDR3 sequences in the sample, around 32% were seen once. For these receptors, no antigen is known. The source was CD8+ T cells from cultured PBMCs, collected from culture after CMV antigen stimulation. These receptors were collected from a human donor in good health (CMV status not recorded). Some clones in this sample may be carry-over from other donors' samples. Each CDR3 is given with its conserved first and last residue. The D gene is left open where the match is weak. Clone size is shown for a subset of rows, as once, few, many or a class of expanded clone.

D: NA; size: few; J: TRBJ1-4; V: TRBV3-1; CDR3: CASSQPDIPNEKLFF; DNA: TGTGCCAGCAGCCAACCGGACATCCCTAATGAAAAACTGTTTTTT
D: TRBD2; size: few; J: TRBJ2-2; V: TRBV29-1; CDR3: CSVEEGLAGGRGGELFF; DNA: TGCAGCGTTGAGGAGGGACTAGCGGGGGGGCGAGGCGGGGAGCTGTTTTTT
D: NA; size: NA; J: TRBJ1-6; V: TRBV27; CDR3: CASSLSRGSPLHF; DNA: TGTGCCAGCAGTTTATCAAGGGGTTCACCCCTCCACTTT
D: NA; size: many; J: TRBJ1-1; V: TRBV6-1; CDR3: CASSYFGENTEAFF; DNA: TGTGCCAGCAGTTATTTCGGGGAGAACACTGAAGCTTTCTTT
D: TRBD1; size: few; J: TRBJ1-5; V: TRBV12-3/TRBV12-4; CDR3: CASRTGSDQPQHF; DNA: TGTGCCAGCAGGACAGGGAGTGATCAGCCCCAGCATTTT
D: NA; size: few; J: TRBJ2-7; V: TRBV18; CDR3: CASSSSSSYEQYF; DNA: TGTGCCAGCTCTTCCTCCAGTTCCTACGAGCAGTACTTC
D: TRBD2; size: NA; J: TRBJ2-1; V: TRBV12-3/TRBV12-4; CDR3: CASSWTSGDYNEQFF; DNA: TGTGCCAGCAGTTGGACTAGCGGGGACTACAATGAGCAGTTCTTC
D: NA; size: few; J: TRBJ1-2; V: TRBV7-9; CDR3: CASSFPKVGNYGYTF; DNA: TGTGCCAGCAGCTTCCCGAAGGTCGGCAACTATGGCTACACCTTC
D: NA; size: few; J: TRBJ1-4; V: TRBV3-1; CDR3: CASRGAYGATNEKLFF; DNA: TGTGCCAGCAGAGGAGCTTACGGGGCAACTAATGAAAAACTGTTTTTT
D: TRBD2; size: NA; J: TRBJ2-1; V: TRBV19; CDR3: CASSPSTSGGTYNEQFF; DNA: TGTGCCAGTAGTCCATCGACTAGCGGGGGGACATACAATGAGCAGTTCTTC
D: NA; size: NA; J: TRBJ2-1; V: TRBV10-3; CDR3: CAISERGSYNEQFF; DNA: TGTGCCATCAGTGAACGGGGCTCCTACAATGAGCAGTTCTTC
D: TRBD2; size: NA; J: TRBJ2-1; V: TRBV9; CDR3: CASSVWTSGDNEQFF; DNA: TGTGCCAGCAGCGTCTGGACTAGCGGGGACAATGAGCAGTTCTTC
D: NA; size: many; J: TRBJ1-1; V: TRBV7-8; CDR3: CASSSGSTEAFF; DNA: TGTGCCAGCAGCTCTGGCAGCACTGAAGCTTTCTTT
D: NA; size: few; J: TRBJ2-1; V: TRBV29-1; CDR3: CSVFDGREGQFF; DNA: TGCAGCGTTTTCGACGGCCGAGAGGGGCAGTTCTTC
D: NA; size: NA; J: TRBJ1-2; V: TRBV2; CDR3: CASSDFLANYGYTF; DNA: TGTGCCAGCAGTGACTTTTTAGCTAACTATGGCTACACCTTC
D: NA; size: NA; J: TRBJ2-7; V: TRBV11-2; CDR3: CASSHTEGRLGEQYF; DNA: TGTGCCAGCAGCCACACCGAGGGGAGGCTTGGTGAGCAGTACTTC
D: NA; size: NA; J: TRBJ2-1; V: TRBV2; CDR3: CASSVSTLKNEQFF; DNA: TGTGCCAGCAGTGTATCCACACTAAAGAATGAGCAGTTCTTC
D: NA; size: many; J: TRBJ2-1; V: TRBV28; CDR3: CASSLWGRGATYNEQFF; DNA: TGTGCCAGCAGTTTATGGGGCCGGGGGGCCACCTACAATGAGCAGTTCTTC
D: TRBD1; size: many; J: TRBJ2-7; V: TRBV7-8; CDR3: CASSLESGGLAGEQYF; DNA: TGTGCCAGCAGCTTAGAGTCAGGGGGCCTTGCTGGCGAGCAGTACTTC
D: NA; size: NA; J: TRBJ1-6; V: TRBV12-3/TRBV12-4; CDR3: CASSPAGGPNYNSPLHF; DNA: TGTGCCAGCAGCCCGGCCGGGGGGCCAAATTATAATTCACCCCTCCACTTT
D: TRBD1; size: NA; J: TRBJ1-3; V: TRBV29-1; CDR3: CSVEGGGLSGNTIYF; DNA: TGCAGCGTTGAAGGAGGGGGCCTCTCTGGAAACACCATATATTTT
D: NA; size: NA; J: TRBJ2-1; V: TRBV6-5; CDR3: CASRLQGGNEQFF; DNA: TGTGCCAGCAGATTACAGGGGGGGAATGAGCAGTTCTTC
D: NA; size: NA; J: TRBJ2-7; V: TRBV7-9; CDR3: CASSLQDFEQYF; DNA: TGTGCCAGCAGCTTACAAGACTTCGAGCAGTACTTC
D: NA; size: few; J: TRBJ2-7; V: TRBV15; CDR3: CATSKTTAYEQYF; DNA: TGTGCCACCAGCAAAACGACGGCTTACGAGCAGTACTTC
D: NA; size: NA; J: TRBJ1-1; V: TRBV6-1; CDR3: CASRLDGVNTEAFF; DNA: TGTGCCAGCAGGCTGGACGGAGTGAACACTGAAGCTTTCTTT
D: NA; size: many; J: TRBJ2-3; V: TRBV6-1; CDR3: CASRGLIYSTDTQYF; DNA: TGTGCCAGCCGTGGGTTAATTTACAGCACAGATACGCAGTATTTT
D: NA; size: NA; J: TRBJ2-2; V: TRBV19; CDR3: CASSTAMAGELFF; DNA: TGTGCCAGTAGTACCGCAATGGCCGGGGAGCTGTTTTTT
D: TRBD2; size: once; J: TRBJ2-1; V: TRBV6-5; CDR3: CASRLLAGGPNEQFF; DNA: TGTGCCAGCAGACTTCTAGCGGGGGGGCCGAATGAGCAGTTCTTC
D: NA; size: NA; J: TRBJ1-4; V: TRBV11-2; CDR3: CASSLSGGGEKLFF; DNA: TGTGCCAGCAGCTTATCGGGGGGAGGAGAAAAACTGTTTTTT
D: TRBD2; size: NA; J: TRBJ2-3; V: TRBV5-4; CDR3: CASRISGGPDTQYF; DNA: TGTGCCAGCAGGATTAGCGGGGGGCCGGATACGCAGTATTTT
D: TRBD1; size: NA; J: TRBJ1-6; V: TRBV3-1; CDR3: CASSQGTGDAPLHF; DNA: TGTGCCAGCAGCCAAGGGACAGGGGATGCACCCCTCCACTTT
D: TRBD2; size: NA; J: TRBJ2-7; V: TRBV7-6; CDR3: CASSESGGADEQYF; DNA: TGTGCCAGCAGCGAGAGCGGGGGGGCCGACGAGCAGTACTTC
D: NA; size: NA; J: TRBJ1-1; V: TRBV19; CDR3: CASRLQGGTTEAFF; DNA: TGTGCCAGTAGACTTCAGGGAGGGACCACTGAAGCTTTCTTT
D: NA; size: NA; J: TRBJ1-2; V: TRBV11-2; CDR3: CASSSAPVDGYTF; DNA: TGTGCCAGCAGCTCAGCCCCGGTGGATGGCTACACCTTC
D: NA; size: NA; J: TRBJ1-1; V: TRBV9; CDR3: CASREGGGTEAFF; DNA: TGTGCCAGCAGGGAGGGCGGGGGGACTGAAGCTTTCTTT
D: TRBD2; size: many; J: TRBJ2-3; V: TRBV7-9; CDR3: CASSFPTSGGSSTDTQYF; DNA: TGTGCCAGCAGCTTCCCGACTAGCGGGGGCTCTAGCACAGATACGCAGTATTTT
D: TRBD1; size: many; J: TRBJ1-1; V: TRBV6-2/TRBV6-3; CDR3: CASKGQGTNTEAFF; DNA: TGTGCCAGCAAGGGACAGGGAACGAACACTGAAGCTTTCTTT
D: NA; size: many; J: TRBJ2-1; V: TRBV7-8; CDR3: CASSGSDEQFF; DNA: TGTGCCAGCAGCGGTAGCGATGAGCAGTTCTTC
D: NA; size: few; J: TRBJ2-5; V: TRBV5-4; CDR3: CASIKYPGSETQYF; DNA: TGTGCCAGCATCAAATACCCTGGGTCAGAGACCCAGTACTTC
D: TRBD1; size: few; J: TRBJ1-1; V: TRBV7-9; CDR3: CASSKTGGPAEAFF; DNA: TGTGCCAGCAGTAAGACAGGGGGCCCCGCTGAAGCTTTCTTT
D: NA; size: NA; J: TRBJ1-1; V: TRBV14; CDR3: CASSHVPKGQKEAFF; DNA: TGTGCCAGCAGCCACGTCCCAAAAGGACAGAAAGAAGCTTTCTTT
D: NA; size: few; J: TRBJ2-1; V: TRBV28; CDR3: CASTSGAGPSSYNEQFF; DNA: TGTGCCAGCACCTCTGGGGCGGGCCCCAGCTCCTACAATGAGCAGTTCTTC
D: TRBD2; size: few; J: TRBJ2-1; V: TRBV11-2; CDR3: CASSLDLIAGGSSSYNEQFF; DNA: TGTGCCAGCAGCTTAGATCTCATAGCGGGGGGTAGTAGCTCCTACAATGAGCAGTTCTTC
D: NA; size: NA; J: TRBJ2-1; V: TRBV6-2/TRBV6-3; CDR3: CASSLPGYNEQFF; DNA: TGTGCCAGCAGCCTTCCGGGGTACAATGAGCAGTTCTTC